Shown below are 23 T cell receptor beta chains from a single sample sequenced in a study of T-cell reconstitution after alpha-beta-depleted transplantation in children. Preparation of the TCRbeta library involved a method that used unique molecular identifiers. TCRdb re-called the PCR reads through MiXCR, storing one row per CDR3 protein. The profile covers about 830,000 distinct CDR3 sequences, with about 16% appearing a single time and roughly 4.8% taken by the ten largest. Specimen: PBMCs, mostly from graft donor cells, collected 360 days after TCRalphabeta/CD19-depleted stem cell transplant. The receptor set was obtained from a male patient aged 10 to 17 who had a stem cell transplant for acute lymphoblastic leukemia, so the T cells may come from the graft donor.

The chain has TRBV5-1 and TRBJ2-5; D is perhaps TRBD1 (5 bases). The CDR3 runs to 16 residues. CDR1 and CDR2 (germline): SGHRS, YFSETQ. V gave up 4 bases and J gave up 1 base, with 17 bases separating them. The CDR3 sequence: CASSQGRTLAQETQYF. The CDR3 nucleotides are TGCGCCAGCAGCCAGGGCAGGACCCTCGCCCAAGAGACCCAGTACTTC.

At least ten counts were recorded for this clonotype. The chain combines TRBV6-2 or TRBV6-3 with TRBJ2-7; D unresolved. In germline, CDR1 is MNHEY, CDR2 SVGEGT. The CDR3 consists of 16 residues. V lost 3 bases to trimming and J lost 3 bases, with 18 bases between them. Here the CDR3 reads CASSYGLDTLLYEQYF. In nucleotides, the CDR3 is TGTGCCAGCAGTTATGGGCTAGATACCCTCCTCTACGAGCAGTACTTC.

The sample holds a few counts of this clonotype. The chain recombines TRBV19 with TRBJ2-3; the D is unclear. The CDR3 consists of 12 residues. Germline assignment: CDR1 LNHDA and CDR2 SQIVND (reference sequence). V lost 6 bases, J lost 8 bases, and 12 bases lay in between. Here the CDR3 DNA reads TGTGCCAGTAGCATTTCCGTCGGTACGCAGTATTTT. Its translation is CASSISVGTQYF.

This clonotype was counted only a few times. This sequence joins TRBV7-9 and TRBJ2-1; possibly TRBD1 for D (6 bases). Trimming removed 4 bases from V and 5 bases from J, with 21 bases in between. CDR3 size: 17 residues. Germline V lookup: CDR1 SEHNR, CDR2 FQNEAQ (reference sequence). CDR3: CASSSPYRVLGDNEQFF. DNA for the CDR3: TGTGCCAGCAGCTCACCTTACAGGGTGCTGGGCGACAATGAGCAGTTCTTC.

This clonotype has only a few counts. This chain's CDR3 is CASSLGQGVEAFF. The CDR3 nucleotides are TGTGCCAGCAGCTTAGGGCAGGGTGTTGAAGCTTTCTTT. V is TRBV7-2 and J is TRBJ1-1; D might be TRBD1 (5 bases). This CDR3 has 13 residues. The germline V gene encodes CDR1 SGHTA and CDR2 FQGNSA. V was clipped by 1 base and J by 7 bases, with 10 bases between them.

This clonotype was seen ten or more times. This chain links TRBV6-2 or TRBV6-3 with TRBJ2-7; 7 nucleotides align to TRBD2. CDR3 length equals 15 residues. Trimming cost V 1 base and J 1 base; bases outside gene matches: 4. From germline, CDR1 is MNHEY and CDR2 SVGEGT. The CDR3, as DNA: TGTGCCAGCAGTTACTTAGCGGGTACATCCTACGAGCAGTACTTC. The encoded protein is CASSYLAGTSYEQYF.

The rearrangement uses TRBV7-8 and TRBJ2-1; 8 positions agree with TRBD1. The CDR3 consists of 14 residues. The germline V gene encodes CDR1 SGHVS and CDR2 FQNEAQ. Trimming took 7 bases from V and 6 from J; bases not matched to a gene: 8. CDR3 DNA sequence: TGTGCCAGCATTTATGACAGGGGCCTCAATGAGCAGTTCTTC. Translated, it gives CASIYDRGLNEQFF.

This clonotype turned up a few times. The chain is built from TRBV11-2 and TRBJ1-5; D is possibly TRBD1 (5 bases). The V gene's germline CDR1 is SGHAT and CDR2 FQNNGV. Trimming stripped 5 bases from V and 0 bases from J, with 11 bases between. This CDR3 has 15 residues. The CDR3 spells CASSPGAHSNQPQHF. For the CDR3, the DNA is TGTGCCAGCAGCCCCGGGGCCCATAGCAATCAGCCCCAGCATTTT.

The chain couples TRBV5-1 to TRBJ2-1; D may be TRBD2 (6 bases). Germline V lookup: CDR1 SGHRS, CDR2 YFSETQ. The CDR3 loop spans 15 amino acids. Trimming removed 2 bases at V and 7 bases at J, with 16 bases between. Here the CDR3 reads CASSFSAGPLNEQFF. CDR3 nucleotides: TGCGCCAGCAGCTTCTCCGCGGGGCCGCTAAATGAGCAGTTCTTC.

This clonotype occurred a few times. The rearrangement links TRBV5-1 to TRBJ1-1; 8 bases line up with TRBD1. The CDR3 covers 15 residues. The V gene's germline CDR1 is SGHRS and CDR2 YFSETQ. Trimming took 1 base from V and 4 from J; bases not matched to a gene: 6. Written as DNA, the CDR3 is TGCGCCAGCAGCTTGCCCGGGACAGGCGGCACTGAAGCTTTCTTT. This translates into CASSLPGTGGTEAFF.

V gene TRBV5-1 combines with J gene TRBJ2-1; D is uncertain. Germline V gene lookup returns CDR1 SGHRS and CDR2 YFSETQ. Trimming shortened V by 0 bases and J by 8 bases, and 15 bases separated the two germline ends. The CDR3 contains 15 residues. CDR3 sequence (DNA): TGCGCCAGCAGCTTGGTAGCCCAGAGAGGCGATGAGCAGTTCTTC. Translating it yields CASSLVAQRGDEQFF.

This clonotype was recorded many times. The chain is built from TRBV3-1 and TRBJ2-2; unclear D gene. Trimming cost V 4 bases and J 5 bases, with 14 bases left between them. The CDR3 contains 15 residues. Germline CDR1 LGHDT, CDR2 YNNKEL (reference sequence). As DNA, the CDR3 is TGTGCCAGCAGCCTTCAACTCACAGCTACCGGGGAGCTGTTTTTT. Protein sequence: CASSLQLTATGELFF.

Only a few counts were recorded for this clonotype. The CDR3: CASSNYKGQFSSNEQFF. As DNA, the CDR3 is TGTGCCAGCAGCAACTACAAAGGACAGTTTAGTTCCAATGAGCAGTTCTTC. This sequence joins TRBV7-8 and TRBJ2-1; tentative D call: TRBD1 (6 bases). The CDR3 extends over 17 amino acids. Germline V lookup: CDR1 SGHVS, CDR2 FQNEAQ. Deletions cut 5 bases from V and 6 bases from J, with 23 bases between.

This clonotype was seen a handful of times. The chain joins TRBV5-1 to TRBJ2-7; D may be TRBD1 (6 bases). CDR3 size: 15 residues. V was pared by 3 bases and J by 0 bases, with 13 bases between. Germline CDR1 is SGHRS and CDR2 is YFSETQ. The CDR3 nucleotides read TGCGCCAGCAGCTACGGGACAAGGAGCTCCTACGAGCAGTACTTC. Translated, it gives CASSYGTRSSYEQYF.

This clonotype showed up many times. The chain has TRBV27 and TRBJ2-6, with D possibly TRBD2 on 5 matching bases. V lost 6 bases to trimming and J lost 2 bases, with 11 bases between them. From germline, CDR1 is MNHEY and CDR2 SMNVEV (reference sequence). The CDR3 totals 15 residues. CDR3 residues: CASREGSPGANVLTF. The CDR3 coding sequence is TGTGCCAGCAGAGAGGGAAGTCCTGGGGCCAACGTCCTGACTTTC.

This clonotype occurred a few times. The genes are TRBV7-6 and TRBJ2-7, with D maybe TRBD1 (5 bases). CDR3 size: 15 residues. V lost 5 bases to trimming and J lost 1 base, with 15 bases between them. Germline V gives CDR1 SGHVS, CDR2 FNYEAQ. In DNA form, the CDR3 reads TGTGCCAGCAGCCGCAGGGTTTTACCTTCCTACGAGCAGTACTTC. It is translated as CASSRRVLPSYEQYF.

This rearrangement joins TRBV14 to TRBJ2-7; possibly TRBD1 for D (6 bases). Between the trimmed V and J ends, which lost 1 base and 3 bases, there was a span of 19 bases. CDR3 length equals 17 residues. In germline, CDR1 is SGHDN, CDR2 FVKESK. This CDR3 reads CASSQGVGQITDYEQYF. CDR3 bases: TGTGCCAGCAGCCAAGGCGTCGGACAGATCACCGACTACGAGCAGTACTTC.

This chain uses TRBV29-1 with TRBJ1-2, with D unresolved. Trimming removed 1 base at V and 4 bases at J, with 10 bases between. From germline, CDR1 is SQVTM and CDR2 ANQGSEA. The length of the CDR3 is 13 residues. The CDR3 here is CSVEVGVTYGYTF. The DNA for the CDR3 is TGCAGCGTTGAAGTCGGAGTTACCTATGGCTACACCTTC. Drawing the rest from reference TRBV29-1 and TRBJ1-2, the complete variable domain is SAVISQKPSRDICQRGTSLTIQCQVDSQVTMMFWYRQQPGQSLTLIATANQGSEATYESGFVIDKFPISRPNLTFSTLTVSNMSPEDSSIYLCSVEVGVTYGYTFGSGTRLTVV.

The gene calls are TRBV7-9 and TRBJ2-3, with 10 bases that match TRBD2. Unmatched junction bases numbered 6, after V lost 1 base and J lost 8 bases. This CDR3 has 15 residues. Germline CDR1 and CDR2: SEHNR and FQNEAQ (reference sequence). The CDR3 loop is CASSLGLAGAGTQYF. The CDR3 DNA follows: TGTGCCAGCAGCTTAGGTCTAGCGGGAGCCGGTACGCAGTATTTT.

The chain uses TRBV2 and TRBJ2-1; tentative D call: TRBD2 (5 bases). The V gene lost 7 bases and the J gene lost 8 bases, with 18 bases spanning the gap. The CDR3 is 14 residues long. Looked up from germline, CDR1 is SNHLY and CDR2 is FYNNEI. The DNA of the CDR3 is TGTGCCAGCATGCGGGCGGTGCGCCCCCATGAGCAGTTCTTC. Its protein is CASMRAVRPHEQFF.

This clonotype was seen a handful of times. The genes are TRBV3-1 and TRBJ2-1, with D maybe TRBD2 (5 bases). From germline, CDR1 is LGHDT and CDR2 YNNKEL (reference sequence). The V gene lost 0 bases and the J gene lost 6 bases, with 15 bases spanning the gap. The CDR3 sequence is 16 residues long. Written as DNA, the CDR3 is TGTGCCAGCAGCCAAGATCACCTAGCCACGAGCAATGAGCAGTTCTTC. Protein product: CASSQDHLATSNEQFF.

This clonotype was found many times. The CDR3 region is CASSDYLDEQFF. CDR3 DNA sequence: TGTGCCAGCAGTGACTATCTGGATGAGCAGTTCTTC. This chain links TRBV25-1 with TRBJ2-1; unclear D gene. Trimming left V 3 bases short and J 8 bases short, with 8 bases between. Germline loops: CDR1 MGHDK, CDR2 SYGVNS. CDR3 length: 12 residues. Full variable domain (rest looked up from reference TRBV25-1 and TRBJ2-1): EADIYQTPRYLVIGTGKKITLECSQTMGHDKMYWYQQDPGMELHLIHYSYGVNSTEKGDLSSESTVSRIRTEHFPLTLESARPSHTSQYLCASSDYLDEQFFGPGTRLTVL.

This clonotype was counted only a few times. The chain uses TRBV13 and TRBJ2-3; 12 nucleotides align to TRBD2. There are 16 residues in the CDR3. V dropped 5 bases and J dropped 6; count of bases not matched to a gene: 9. Germline lookup yields CDR1 PRHDT and CDR2 FYEKMQ (reference sequence). CDR3 protein: CASSENGGTSGDTQYF. For the CDR3, the DNA is TGTGCCAGCAGCGAAAACGGGGGGACTAGCGGGGATACGCAGTATTTT. The full variable domain, in which reference TRBV13 and TRBJ2-3 provide the parts outside the CDR3, is AAGVIQSPRHLIKEKRETATLKCYPIPRHDTVYWYQQGPGQDPQFLISFYEKMQSDKGSIPDRFSAQQFSDYHSELNMSSLELGDSALYFCASSENGGTSGDTQYFGPGTRLTVL.